This T cell receptor (beta chain) was recorded in a study of regulatory T cells in long-lasting Graves disease. In building TCR beta libraries, iRepertoire HTBI primers were used together with Arm-PCR of CDR3 regions. As originally analysed: Sample data revealed approximately 56 TRBV and 14 TRBJ segments. TCRdb called the multiplex PCR reads again in MiXCR, with one record for every CDR3 protein. In this record, the V and J calls reflect TCRdb's handling and not the investigators' own analysis. The sample records about 420,000 distinct CDR3 sequences, 16% being singletons. Specified time point: newly diagnosed GD, antithyroid drugs for less than 3 months. Generation of the TCR library employed RNA extracted from PBMCs. Enrollment of patients was through an endocrinology department in Xi'an, China. This clonotype showed up just a few times. CDR1 and CDR2 (germline): SEHNR, FQNEAQ (reference sequence). This CDR3 is built from 15 residues. Trimming removed 2 bases from V and 3 bases from J, with 13 bases in between.

A further study also used this sample, focusing on T cells in Graves' hyperthyroidism and ophthalmopathy. According to that study: Not enrolled were patients with uncontrolled infection, other autoimmune disease, pregnancy or lactation.

The sequence derives from a woman under 30 with Graves disease. The source material was peripheral blood mononuclear cells (PBMCs), sampled at new diagnosis, from a patient treated with antithyroid drugs. The genes are TRBV7-9 and TRBJ2-5; D is uncertain. The CDR3 coding sequence is TGTGCCAGCAGCTTATTAGGCCAGCAAAAAGAGACCCAGTACTTC. It yields the protein CASSLLGQQKETQYF.